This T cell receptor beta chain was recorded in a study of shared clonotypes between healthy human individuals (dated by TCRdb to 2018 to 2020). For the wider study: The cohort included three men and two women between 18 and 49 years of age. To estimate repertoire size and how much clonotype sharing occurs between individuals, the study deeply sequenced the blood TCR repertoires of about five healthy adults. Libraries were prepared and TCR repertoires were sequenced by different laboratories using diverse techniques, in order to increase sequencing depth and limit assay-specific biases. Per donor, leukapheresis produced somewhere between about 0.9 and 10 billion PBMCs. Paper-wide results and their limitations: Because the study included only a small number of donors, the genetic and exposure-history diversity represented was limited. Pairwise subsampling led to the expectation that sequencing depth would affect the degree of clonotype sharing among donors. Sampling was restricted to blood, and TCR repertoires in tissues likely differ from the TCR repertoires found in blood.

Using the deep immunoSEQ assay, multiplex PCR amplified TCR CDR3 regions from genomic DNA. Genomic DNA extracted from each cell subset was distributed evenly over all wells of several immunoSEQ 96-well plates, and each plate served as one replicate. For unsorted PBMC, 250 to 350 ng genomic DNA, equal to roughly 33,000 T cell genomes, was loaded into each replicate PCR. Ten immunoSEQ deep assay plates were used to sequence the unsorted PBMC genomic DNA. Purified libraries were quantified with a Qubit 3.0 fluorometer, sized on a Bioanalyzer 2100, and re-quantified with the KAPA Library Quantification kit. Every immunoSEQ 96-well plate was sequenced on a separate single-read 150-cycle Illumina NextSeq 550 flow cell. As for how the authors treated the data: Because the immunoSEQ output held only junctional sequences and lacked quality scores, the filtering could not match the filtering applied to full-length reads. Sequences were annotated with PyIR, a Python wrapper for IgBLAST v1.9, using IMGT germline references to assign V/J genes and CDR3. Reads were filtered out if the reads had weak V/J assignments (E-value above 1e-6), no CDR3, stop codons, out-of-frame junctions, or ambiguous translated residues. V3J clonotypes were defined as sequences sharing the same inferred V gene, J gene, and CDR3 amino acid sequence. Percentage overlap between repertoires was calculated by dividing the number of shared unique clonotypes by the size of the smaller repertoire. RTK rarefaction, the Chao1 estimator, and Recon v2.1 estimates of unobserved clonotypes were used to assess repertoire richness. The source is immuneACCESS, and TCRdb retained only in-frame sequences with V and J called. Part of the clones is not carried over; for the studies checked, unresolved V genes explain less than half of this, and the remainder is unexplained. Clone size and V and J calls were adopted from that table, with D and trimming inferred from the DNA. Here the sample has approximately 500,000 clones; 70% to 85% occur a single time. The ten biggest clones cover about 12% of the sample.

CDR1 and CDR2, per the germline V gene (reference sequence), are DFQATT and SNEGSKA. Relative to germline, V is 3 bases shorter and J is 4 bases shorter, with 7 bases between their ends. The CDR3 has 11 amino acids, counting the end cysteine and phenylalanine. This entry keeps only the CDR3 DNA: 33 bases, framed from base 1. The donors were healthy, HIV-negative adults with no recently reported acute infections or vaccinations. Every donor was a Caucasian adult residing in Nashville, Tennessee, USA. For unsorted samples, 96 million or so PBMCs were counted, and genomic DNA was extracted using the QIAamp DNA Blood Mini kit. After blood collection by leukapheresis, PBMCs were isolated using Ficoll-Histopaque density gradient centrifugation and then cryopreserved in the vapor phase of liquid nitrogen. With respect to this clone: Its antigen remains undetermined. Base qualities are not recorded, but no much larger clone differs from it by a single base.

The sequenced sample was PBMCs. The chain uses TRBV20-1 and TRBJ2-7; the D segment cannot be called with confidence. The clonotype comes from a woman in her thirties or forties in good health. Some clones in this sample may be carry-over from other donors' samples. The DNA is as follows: TGCAGTGCTAGGACCCCTTACGAGCAGTACTTC. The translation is CSARTPYEQYF.